This T cell receptor beta chain stems from a study of graft-versus-host responses after intestinal transplantation. Study summary: Every recipient had anti-thymocyte globulin induction and 2 to 4 years of tacrolimus plus steroids. Study-wide findings and caveats: Recipient bone marrow held GvH clones, some seen earlier in ileum or blood. The study found high graft-versus-host to host-versus-graft clonal ratios in allografts of patients with graft-donor T cell macrochimerism.

Clones were read by immunoSEQ multiplex PCR, and TCRdb kept only the in-frame ones, dropping some. The data show some 120,000 clones, roughly nine tenths seen once. V lost 2 bases and J 5 bases, leaving 16 bases between the germline ends. Germline values: CDR1 SGHRS, CDR2 YFSETQ. This CDR3 region has 15 residues. As for this clone: The antigen is not known.

The sequencing used unstimulated CD4+ T cells sorted from spleen or lymph node cells, collected before intestinal transplant. The chain is built from TRBV5-1 and TRBJ1-2; D gene uncertain. The receptor comes from a human donor who received an intestinal transplant. CDR3 sequence (DNA): TGCGCCAGCAGCTTTTCGTTTTTCGACAATTATGGCTACACCTTC. Its translation is CASSFSFFDNYGYTF.